Below, 30 T cell receptor beta chains from the same sample are listed, as sequenced in a study of T cells in Graves' hyperthyroidism and ophthalmopathy. Researchers amplified the TCR beta CDR3 regions from RNA transcripts. The primer set for the first-round RT-PCR of the TCR CDR3 was HTBI. Via MiXCR, TCRdb re-called the multiplex PCR reads, giving one row per CDR3 protein. The sample lists about 600,000 distinct CDR3 sequences; about 16% were seen once. Sequenced material: blood. The source of these receptors is a woman in her forties with Graves' ophthalmopathy.

This clonotype was observed a few times. This chain links TRBV19 with TRBJ2-2, with 12 bases fitting TRBD1. This CDR3 contains 16 residues. The junction had 3 bases not matched to a gene; V was cut back by 3 bases and J by 4 bases. Per the germline V gene, CDR1 is LNHDA and CDR2 is SQIVND (reference sequence). CDR3 bases: TGTGCCAGTAGTATTGGGACAGGGGGCCTCACCGGGGAGCTGTTTTTT. Its translation is CASSIGTGGLTGELFF. Based on the CDR3 plus reference TRBV19 and TRBJ2-2, the full variable domain is DGGITQSPKYLFRKEGQNVTLSCEQNLNHDAMYWYRQDPGQGLRLIYYSQIVNDFQKGDIAEGYSVSREKKESFPLTVTSAQKNPTAFYLCASSIGTGGLTGELFFGEGSRLTVL.

V usage is TRBV27 and J usage is TRBJ2-6, with 7 nucleotides matching TRBD2. Germline V gene lookup returns CDR1 MNHEY and CDR2 SMNVEV (reference sequence). The CDR3 contains 15 residues. Unmatched junction bases numbered 2, after V lost 4 bases and J lost 2 bases. The CDR3: CASSWTRAGANVLTF. Here the CDR3 DNA reads TGTGCCAGCAGTTGGACTAGGGCTGGGGCCAACGTCCTGACTTTC.

In this sample, this clonotype turned up many times. V gene TRBV7-9 combines with J gene TRBJ2-1; 12 bases are shared with TRBD2. The CDR3 is made up of 15 amino acids. Germline-derived CDR1 and CDR2 are SEHNR and FQNEAQ (reference sequence). Unmatched junction bases numbered 3, after V lost 4 bases and J lost 5 bases. The CDR3 region has the DNA TGTGCCAGCAGCTCTAGCGGGGGGGAGGACAATGAGCAGTTCTTC. Amino acid sequence: CASSSSGGEDNEQFF.

This clonotype was picked up a small number of times. The rearrangement joins TRBV19 to TRBJ1-1; a weak D match, TRBD1 (6 bases). CDR1 and CDR2 (germline): LNHDA, SQIVND (reference sequence). The length of the CDR3 is 15 residues. V shed 3 bases and J shed 4 bases, with 15 bases lying between them. The CDR3 reads CASSIDGGRITEAFF. CDR3 nucleotide sequence: TGTGCCAGTAGTATCGATGGGGGGCGTATCACTGAAGCTTTCTTT. Together with reference TRBV19 and TRBJ1-1, the CDR3 gives the full variable domain: DGGITQSPKYLFRKEGQNVTLSCEQNLNHDAMYWYRQDPGQGLRLIYYSQIVNDFQKGDIAEGYSVSREKKESFPLTVTSAQKNPTAFYLCASSIDGGRITEAFFGQGTRLTVV.

V gene TRBV6-1 combines with J gene TRBJ1-1; D might be TRBD1 (5 bases). This CDR3 has 14 amino acids. Trimming cost V 6 bases and J 1 base, with 12 bases left between them. Germline V gives CDR1 MNHNS, CDR2 SASEGT. CDR3 nucleotide sequence: TGTGCCAGCAGGGAGGGACGCGCGAACACTGAAGCTTTCTTT. It translates to CASREGRANTEAFF.

This clonotype was counted at least ten times. The V call is TRBV5-1, the J call TRBJ2-3, with D possibly matching TRBD1 (5 bases). The germline gives CDR1 SGHRS, CDR2 YFSETQ. V was cut by 5 bases and J by 3 bases, with 16 bases left in between. The CDR3 covers 15 residues. CDR3 coding DNA: TGCGCCAGCAGGGATGGCAGGGTTATAACAGATACGCAGTATTTT. The encoded protein is CASRDGRVITDTQYF.

This clonotype appeared many times. The genes are TRBV28 and TRBJ2-7, with TRBD1 matching over 7 bases. There are 14 residues in the CDR3. Germline V gene data show CDR1 as MDHEN and CDR2 as SYDVKM. V shed 5 bases, J shed 7 bases, and the junction held 11 bases outside the gene matches. CDR3 coding DNA: TGTGCCAGCAGTGACCCGGGACAGATGGAGGAGCAGTACTTC. This sequence encodes CASSDPGQMEEQYF.

This clonotype was counted ten times or more. The chain couples TRBV20-1 to TRBJ2-2; 7 bases are shared with TRBD1. Germline V gives CDR1 DFQATT, CDR2 SNEGSKA (reference sequence). V lost 5 bases and J lost 7; bases outside the gene matches: 7. The CDR3 consists of 13 residues. DNA of the CDR3: TGCAGTGCTCCCGGACAGGATAGCGGGGAGCTGTTTTTT. Its translation: CSAPGQDSGELFF.

In this sample, this clonotype turned up a few times. V is TRBV10-3 and J is TRBJ2-2; 9 bases agree with TRBD2. The CDR3 has 18 amino acids. V trimming: 2 bases; J trimming: 0 bases; junction bases outside the gene matches: 7. CDR1 is ENHRY, CDR2 SYGVKD, per germline. CDR3 sequence reads: CAISEGIAGAANTGELFF. The DNA of the CDR3 is TGTGCCATCAGTGAGGGGATAGCGGGGGCCGCGAACACCGGGGAGCTGTTTTTT.

As for this clonotype: It may be a read error: a sequence one base away is much more abundant. The chain couples TRBV28 to TRBJ2-1; 7 nucleotides align to TRBD2. Judging by the DNA end, TRBJ2-7 fits better; the J call may be wrong. The CDR3 totals 15 residues. From germline, CDR1 is MDHEN and CDR2 SYDVKM. The CDR3 DNA reads as TGTGCCAGCAGCCCTAGCGGAAGACTTTACAATGAGCAGTACTTC. The encoded protein is CASSPSGRLYNEQYF.

The CDR3 is CASSHLRTGSGYTF. Written as DNA, the CDR3 is TGTGCCAGCAGCCATCTCAGGACAGGGAGCGGCTACACCTTC. V usage is TRBV3-1 and J usage is TRBJ1-2; 8 bases agree with TRBD1. The CDR3 length is 14 residues. Trimming took 3 bases from V and 8 from J; bases not matched to a gene: 8. The germline gives CDR1 LGHDT, CDR2 YNNKEL (reference sequence).

This chain uses TRBV19 with TRBJ2-3; unclear D gene. Germline V gene data show CDR1 as LNHDA and CDR2 as SQIVND (reference sequence). Between the trimmed V and J ends, which lost 3 bases and 9 bases, there was a span of 22 bases. The CDR3 is made up of 16 amino acids. DNA of the CDR3: TGTGCCAGTAGTATCGTGCAGGTACCATCGTTCGAAACGCAGTATTTT. Residues: CASSIVQVPSFETQYF.

This clonotype appeared a few times. V and J are TRBV15 and TRBJ1-1; no reliable D call. Trimming shortened V by 2 bases and J by 8 bases, and 15 bases separated the two germline ends. The germline V gene encodes CDR1 LNHNV and CDR2 YYDKDF (reference sequence). CDR3 length equals 14 residues. Written as DNA, the CDR3 is TGTGCCACCAGCAGACCCACAAAAACCGGAGAAGCTTTCTTT. Protein sequence: CATSRPTKTGEAFF.

This clonotype has at least ten counts. The chain employs TRBV11-2 and TRBJ2-1; D tentatively reads TRBD1 or TRBD2 (6 bases each). CDR3 length: 12 residues. CDR1 and CDR2 (germline): SGHAT, FQNNGV. Trimming stripped 3 bases from V and 10 bases from J, with 10 bases between. The CDR3 DNA reads TGTGCCAGCAGCTTGAGGGGGGACGAGCAGTTCTTC. Translating it yields CASSLRGDEQFF.

V usage is TRBV19 and J usage is TRBJ2-1; possible D gene TRBD2, 5 bases. Germline assignment: CDR1 LNHDA and CDR2 SQIVND (reference sequence). This CDR3 spans 15 amino acids. V lost 7 bases and J lost 0, with 13 bases in between. The CDR3 here is CASKAAVSSYNEQFF. The CDR3 bases are TGTGCCAGTAAAGCGGCGGTTAGCTCCTACAATGAGCAGTTCTTC. The whole variable domain, filled in from reference TRBV19 and TRBJ2-1, reads DGGITQSPKYLFRKEGQNVTLSCEQNLNHDAMYWYRQDPGQGLRLIYYSQIVNDFQKGDIAEGYSVSREKKESFPLTVTSAQKNPTAFYLCASKAAVSSYNEQFFGPGTRLTVL.

The chain employs TRBV3-1 and TRBJ2-7; D not resolved. V was trimmed by 4 bases and J by 5 bases, leaving 12 bases between them. The CDR3 has 13 amino acids. Germline CDR1 reads LGHDT; CDR2 reads YNNKEL (reference sequence). The CDR3 DNA is TGTGCCAGCAGCCCCACGTCCGCCGACGAGCAGTACTTC. Its protein is CASSPTSADEQYF.

The CDR3 loop is CASSPTGAAETQYF. CDR3 DNA: TGCGCCAGCAGCCCGACAGGGGCAGCGGAGACCCAGTACTTC. The rearrangement uses TRBV4-1 and TRBJ2-5; 8 positions agree with TRBD1. Per germline, CDR1 MGHRA and CDR2 YSYEKL. The J segment lost 5 bases and the V segment lost 4 bases, leaving 6 bases of the junction unmatched. The CDR3 is 14 amino acids.

CDR3 loop: CASRSGLAGGPTGEQFF. In DNA form, the CDR3 reads TGTGCCAGCAGGTCGGGACTAGCGGGGGGGCCGACCGGTGAGCAGTTCTTC. The J gene is TRBJ2-1, the V gene TRBV11-2; 16 positions match TRBD2. This CDR3 is 17 amino acids long. Trimming removed 6 bases from V and 9 bases from J; junction bases left unmatched: 11. Germline assignment: CDR1 SGHAT and CDR2 FQNNGV. The whole variable domain, remainder taken from reference TRBV11-2 and TRBJ2-1, is EAGVAQSPRYKIIEKRQSVAFWCNPISGHATLYWYQQILGQGPKLLIQFQNNGVVDDSQLPKDRFSAERLKGVDSTLKIQPAKLEDSAVYLCASRSGLAGGPTGEQFFGPGTRLTVL.

In its sample, this clonotype was seen many times. V is TRBV7-9 and J is TRBJ2-4, with D possibly being TRBD1 or TRBD2 (7 bases each). This CDR3 region has 16 residues. Germline-derived CDR1 and CDR2 are SEHNR and FQNEAQ (reference sequence). The V and J ends lost 5 bases and 7 bases respectively, with 21 bases between them. CDR3 nucleotides: TGTGCCAGCAGCAAAATGGGAGGGGTGGACAGGAACATTCAGTACTTC. Protein: CASSKMGGVDRNIQYF.

This clonotype was found many times. The CDR3 here is CSVTPGQGGNEQYF. The CDR3 DNA is TGCAGTGTAACGCCGGGACAGGGAGGAAACGAGCAGTACTTC. The chain uses TRBV20-1 and TRBJ2-7; TRBD1 matches 9 bases. The CDR3 is 14 amino acids. CDR1 and CDR2 from the germline V gene are DFQATT and SNEGSKA (reference sequence). The V and J ends lost 7 bases and 5 bases, in that order; junction bases with no gene match: 12.

This clonotype was seen many times. This sequence joins TRBV2 and TRBJ2-2, with a tentative D call TRBD1 (5 bases). This CDR3 has 13 amino acids. Trimming removed 6 bases at V and 4 bases at J, with 9 bases between. From germline, CDR1 is SNHLY and CDR2 FYNNEI. The CDR3 here is CASRPDSTGELFF. In DNA, the CDR3 is TGTGCCAGCAGACCCGACAGCACCGGGGAGCTGTTTTTT. The entire variable domain, with the rest obtained from reference TRBV2 and TRBJ2-2, is as follows: EPEVTQTPSHQVTQMGQEVILRCVPISNHLYFYWYRQILGQKVEFLVSFYNNEISEKSEIFDDQFSVERPDGSNFTLKIRSTKLEDSAMYFCASRPDSTGELFFGEGSRLTVL.

This clonotype occurred many times. The chain joins TRBV6-1 to TRBJ2-3, with 8 positions matching TRBD2. CDR1 and CDR2 from the germline V gene are MNHNS and SASEGT. The CDR3 is 16 amino acids. J lost 1 base, V lost 6 bases, and 9 bases had no gene match. CDR3 amino acids: CASRDSGRGGTDTQYF. The CDR3 region has the DNA TGTGCCAGCAGGGACAGCGGGAGAGGAGGCACAGATACGCAGTATTTT.

This clonotype showed up just once. This chain joins TRBV6-5 and TRBJ1-4; 8 bases map to TRBD1. V gave up 4 bases and J gave up 3 bases; unmatched junction bases: 4. The V gene's germline CDR1 is MNHEY and CDR2 SVGAGI. The CDR3 extends over 15 amino acids. In DNA form, the CDR3 reads TGTGCCAGCAGTTTCGTGGGACAGGCTAATGAAAAACTGTTTTTT. It is translated as CASSFVGQANEKLFF.

This clonotype has at least ten counts. The genes are TRBV5-6 and TRBJ2-7, with D possibly being TRBD2 (6 bases). Trimming pared 3 bases from V and 4 bases from J, leaving 17 bases between. Germline loops: CDR1 SGHDT, CDR2 YYEEEE. The CDR3 spans 15 residues. The CDR3 spells CASSSYSGGRYEQYF. CDR3 DNA sequence: TGTGCCAGCAGCTCATATAGCGGAGGGAGGTACGAGCAGTACTTC.

This clonotype was recorded many times. V gene TRBV7-2 combines with J gene TRBJ2-1; D gene uncertain. This CDR3 comprises 12 residues. Trimming took off 5 bases at V and 9 bases at J, with 11 bases between the two ends. The germline CDR1 and CDR2 sequences are SGHTA and FQGNSA. This CDR3 is CASSPRWGEQFF. In nucleotides, the CDR3 is TGTGCCAGCAGCCCCCGATGGGGTGAGCAGTTCTTC.

This clonotype was observed a handful of times. The CDR3 protein is CSARRGSEAFF. CDR3 DNA sequence: TGCAGTGCTAGGAGGGGCTCAGAAGCTTTCTTT. The rearrangement uses TRBV20-1 and TRBJ1-1, with D perhaps TRBD1 (5 bases). The V end lost 3 bases, the J end lost 8 bases, and 10 bases lay between the germline ends. CDR3 length: 11 residues. CDR1 and CDR2 from the germline V gene are DFQATT and SNEGSKA (reference sequence).

This clonotype was seen at least ten times. The rearrangement joins TRBV20-1 to TRBJ1-5; TRBD1 matches at 12 bases. This CDR3 spans 17 amino acids. Trimming at V came to 0 bases and at J to 5 bases, leaving 8 bases not matched to a gene. Germline lookup yields CDR1 DFQATT and CDR2 SNEGSKA (reference sequence). The CDR3 reads CSARDVGTGGFDQPQHF. CDR3 coding DNA: TGCAGTGCTAGAGATGTTGGGACAGGGGGCTTCGATCAGCCCCAGCATTTT.

V gene TRBV4-1 combines with J gene TRBJ2-1; D perhaps matches TRBD1 (5 bases). The CDR3 is made up of 15 amino acids. Deletions cut 2 bases from V and 0 bases from J, with 8 bases between. CDR1 and CDR2 from the germline V gene are MGHRA and YSYEKL. In DNA, the CDR3 is TGCGCCAGCAGCCAATTAGGGGTCTCCTACAATGAGCAGTTCTTC. Encoded protein: CASSQLGVSYNEQFF.

This clonotype was seen repeatedly, ten times or more. This rearrangement joins TRBV2 to TRBJ1-4; 7 nucleotides agree with TRBD1. V lost 4 bases, J lost 8 bases, and 4 bases stayed unmatched. CDR3 length: 13 amino acids. Germline V CDR1 and CDR2: SNHLY, FYNNEI. The DNA of the CDR3 is TGTGCCAGCAGTGTGGGACAGCGAGAAAAACTGTTTTTT. This encodes CASSVGQREKLFF.

At least ten counts were recorded for this clonotype. V gene TRBV20-1 combines with J gene TRBJ2-7, with TRBD2 matching over 10 bases. The germline V gene has CDR1 DFQATT and CDR2 SNEGSKA (reference sequence). The CDR3 extends over 16 amino acids. Trimming cost V 4 bases and J 2 bases; bases outside gene matches: 11. The CDR3 spells CSAKGALAGDPYEQYF. The CDR3 coding sequence is TGCAGTGCTAAAGGGGCCCTAGCGGGGGACCCCTACGAGCAGTACTTC.